This TCR beta chain was sequenced in a study of cytomegalovirus exposure and HLA in healthy donors. Germline loops: CDR1 MNHNY, CDR2 SVGAGI (reference sequence). CDR3 length equals 16 residues. Trimming stripped 9 bases from V and 2 bases from J, with 19 bases between. Some clones are missing from TCRdb's copy, which holds only in-frame ones; the method was immunoSEQ multiplex PCR. The repertoire has almost 200,000 clones, around 80% of them found once; the top ten carry roughly 1.2%. The receptor comes from a woman aged 25 to 39 in good health and CMV-seronegative. The chain couples TRBV6-6 to TRBJ1-4; maybe TRBD1 (6 bases). Specimen: PBMCs. The CDR3 here is CASTTGNRHTNEKLFF. The CDR3 DNA sequence: TGTGCCAGTACTACAGGGAATCGGCACACTAATGAAAAACTGTTTTTT.